These 5 T cell receptor beta chains were all obtained from the same sample, sequenced in a study of human T cells and chemical hapten exposure. TCRdb re-derived calls from the RACE reads in MiXCR, one entry per CDR3 protein. The sample gives about 79,000 distinct CDR3 sequences, 8.6% of which show up once; 1.5% is in the top ten. Time point of the sample: healthy volunteer bleed at 6 weeks. Unfractionated whole blood yielded total RNA. The sequencing input was whole blood. These receptors came from a male donor in good health. Some clones in this sample may be carry-over from other donors' samples.

This clonotype was recorded a few times. The chain carries TRBV10-3 and TRBJ1-1; tentatively, D is TRBD1 (6 bases). The CDR3 sequence is 16 residues long. Germline values: CDR1 ENHRY, CDR2 SYGVKD. V was cut by 2 bases and J by 7 bases, with 20 bases left in between. CDR3 sequence reads: CAISEEGGFKAIEAFF. The CDR3 region has the DNA TGTGCCATCAGTGAGGAAGGGGGGTTCAAGGCGATTGAAGCTTTCTTT.

This clonotype appeared a few times. The chain employs TRBV7-8 and TRBJ2-1; D call uncertain. V lost 4 bases and J lost 5, with 9 bases in between. CDR3 length: 13 amino acids. Germline CDR1 reads SGHVS; CDR2 reads FQNEAQ. CDR3 nucleotides: TGTGCCAGCAGCTCGTACAGAAACAATGAGCAGTTCTTC. It codes for CASSSYRNNEQFF.

This clonotype was recorded many times. J is TRBJ2-1 and V is TRBV6-5, with D possibly being TRBD2 (6 bases). CDR3 size: 14 residues. The germline V and J ends were trimmed by 4 bases and 4 bases, with 11 bases remaining between them. Germline CDR1 MNHEY, CDR2 SVGAGI. This chain's CDR3 is CASSSPGVYNEQFF. CDR3 DNA: TGTGCCAGCAGTTCCCCGGGGGTATACAATGAGCAGTTCTTC.

A few counts support this clonotype. V is TRBV18 and J is TRBJ1-5; D is perhaps TRBD1 (6 bases). Germline V gives CDR1 KGHSH, CDR2 LQKENI. With 4 bases removed from V and 5 bases from J, the gap between germline ends came to 9 bases. CDR3 size: 13 residues. CDR3 sequence: CASSLTGDQPQHF. In DNA, the CDR3 is TGTGCCAGCTCACTGACAGGAGATCAGCCCCAGCATTTT. The full variable domain, rest sourced from reference TRBV18 and TRBJ1-5, is NAGVMQNPRHLVRRRGQEARLRCSPMKGHSHVYWYRQLPEEGLKFMVYLQKENIIDESGMPKERFSAEFPKEGPSILRIQQVVRGDSAAYFCASSLTGDQPQHFGDGTRLSIL.

This clonotype appeared many times. The chain couples TRBV10-3 to TRBJ2-7; 8 positions match TRBD1. Trimming cost V 4 bases and J 3 bases; bases outside gene matches: 8. CDR3 size: 15 residues. Germline V CDR1 and CDR2: ENHRY, SYGVKD. This CDR3 is CAISGAGTGGYEQYF. The CDR3 DNA sequence: TGTGCCATCAGTGGCGCCGGGACAGGTGGCTACGAGCAGTACTTC.